What follows describes a single TCR beta chain. Antigen unknown. The data stem from a study of shared clonotypes between healthy human individuals. The V gene end was trimmed by 5 bases and the J gene end by 2 bases; junction bases not matched to a gene: 9. This CDR3 is 16 amino acids long. Germline V lookup: CDR1 MNHEY, CDR2 SMNVEV (reference sequence). Overall study results and limits: With a few donors compared, 4.5% to 6.5% of naive CD4 clonotypes were shared.

As originally analysed: Junction-only immunoSEQ data arrived without quality scores, meaning filtering differed. Repertoires were generated with immunoSEQ multiplex PCR, while TCRdb's copy carries only in-frame clones and drops some. The V and J calls and the clone size are those of that table, but D and trimming were determined from the DNA. Here the sample spans more than 500,000 clones, 95% to 96% being singletons. Among the donors, all were Caucasian adults who lived in Nashville, Tennessee. From CD4+ cells came CD45RA+ naive and CD45RA-negative memory subsets. This clonotype was obtained from a woman aged 25 to 39 in good health. The specimen was naive CD4+ T cells sorted from blood. Subset of the sample: CD45RA+ positively selected. The chain couples TRBV27 to TRBJ2-7; 10 bases are shared with TRBD1. The CDR3 DNA follows: TGTGCCAGCAGTATGGGCTTCGGACAGGGGGCCTACGAGCAGTACTTC. This codes for CASSMGFGQGAYEQYF.